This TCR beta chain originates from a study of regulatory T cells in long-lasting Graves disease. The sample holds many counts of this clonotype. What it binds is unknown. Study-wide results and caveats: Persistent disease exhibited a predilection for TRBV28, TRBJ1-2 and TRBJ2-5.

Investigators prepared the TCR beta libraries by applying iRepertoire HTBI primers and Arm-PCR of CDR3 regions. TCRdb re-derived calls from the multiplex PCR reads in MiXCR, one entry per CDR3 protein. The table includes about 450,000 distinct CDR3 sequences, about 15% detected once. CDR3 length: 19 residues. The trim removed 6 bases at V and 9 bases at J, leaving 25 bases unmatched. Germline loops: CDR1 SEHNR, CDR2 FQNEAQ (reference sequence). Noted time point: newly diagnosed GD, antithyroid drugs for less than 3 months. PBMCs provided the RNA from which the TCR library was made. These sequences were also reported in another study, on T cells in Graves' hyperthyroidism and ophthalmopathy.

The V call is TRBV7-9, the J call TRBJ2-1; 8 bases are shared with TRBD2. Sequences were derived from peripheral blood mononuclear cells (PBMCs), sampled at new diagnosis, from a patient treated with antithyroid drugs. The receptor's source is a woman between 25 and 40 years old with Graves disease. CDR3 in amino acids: CASSPQRLTGLARGSEQFF. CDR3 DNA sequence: TGTGCCAGCAGTCCACAGCGTTTGACCGGACTAGCTCGGGGTTCTGAGCAGTTCTTC.